These T cell receptor beta chains were read from a single sample in a study of T cell responses to AZD1222 COVID-19 vaccine. The method was immunoSEQ multiplex PCR; TCRdb's version includes in-frame clones alone and lacks a portion of them. The table lists about 120,000 clones, about 85% of them singletons, with around 2.4% in the top ten. Specimen: peripheral blood, collected on day 0 of AZD1222 vaccination. The source is an adult in good health. The CDR3 runs from the conserved cysteine through the conserved F or W. Fields, in order: J gene, D gene, clone size, V gene, CDR3 DNA, CDR3 protein. D genes are given only for firm matches. Clone size is shown for a subset of rows, as once, few, many or a class of expanded clone.

TRBJ2-7 | . | . | TRBV6-1 | TGTGCCAGCAGTGCGGGTACGCTCTTTAGGGGTTACGAGCAGTACTTC | CASSAGTLFRGYEQYF
TRBJ1-6 | . | once | TRBV27 | TGTGCCAGCAGTACCCGACAGACCTATAATTCACCCCTCCACTTT | CASSTRQTYNSPLHF
TRBJ2-1 | TRBD2 | . | TRBV13 | TGTGCCAGCAGCCTGGGACTAGCGGGAGGCGGGGGCAATGAGCAGTTCTTC | CASSLGLAGGGGNEQFF
TRBJ2-5 | TRBD2 | . | TRBV24-1 | TGTGCCACCAGTGAACGGGGGGGACCCCAAGAGACCCAGTACTTC | CATSERGGPQETQYF
TRBJ2-1 | . | . | TRBV6-2/TRBV6-3 | TGTGCCAGCAGTTACATTATTAACAATGAGCAGTTCTTC | CASSYIINNEQFF
TRBJ1-1 | . | . | TRBV5-1 | TGCGCCAGCAGCTTGCAGGACAGCCCCATGAACACTGAAGCTTTCTTT | CASSLQDSPMNTEAFF
TRBJ2-1 | TRBD1 | . | TRBV28 | TGTGCCAGCAGTAACACAGGGGTCTGGGGGTTCTTC | CASSNTGVWGFF
TRBJ1-2 | . | . | TRBV7-2 | TGTGCCAGCCACCGGCCCGGACTCTGGGCCGCCTATGGCTACACCTTC | CASHRPGLWAAYGYTF
TRBJ1-5 | . | . | TRBV15 | TGTGCCACCAGCAAAGACAGGTCCCCTCAGCCCCAGCATTTT | CATSKDRSPQPQHF
TRBJ1-4 | TRBD1 | . | TRBV5-4 | TGTGCCAGCAGCGCCGCCGGGACAGGGATGGCTGAAAAACTGTTTTTT | CASSAAGTGMAEKLFF
TRBJ1-1 | . | . | TRBV19 | TGTGCCAGTAACCCGGGACAGAACACTGAAGCTTTCTTT | CASNPGQNTEAFF
TRBJ1-6 | . | . | TRBV28 | TGTGCCAGCAGTTTTCTACCGGCTAAGCCCCTCCACTTT | CASSFLPAKPLHF
TRBJ1-4 | . | . | TRBV15 | TGTGCCACCAGCAGTGGAGGGGGTAAAGAAAAACTGTTTTTT | CATSSGGGKEKLFF
TRBJ1-1 | TRBD1 | . | TRBV24-1 | TGTGCCACCAGGACAGGGTGGGCGAACACTGAAGCTTTCTTT | CATRTGWANTEAFF
TRBJ2-1 | . | . | TRBV28 | TGTGCCAGCACCACGTACAATGAGCAGTTCTTC | CASTTYNEQFF
TRBJ2-5 | TRBD2 | . | TRBV29-1 | TGCAGCGTTGAAGACTATTCTAGCGGGAGGGGGATAGGAGAGACCCAGTACTTC | CSVEDYSSGRGIGETQYF
TRBJ1-3 | . | . | TRBV7-2 | TGTGCCAGCAGCTTATACAGGGAGGACACCATATATTTT | CASSLYREDTIYF
TRBJ1-5 | . | . | TRBV7-2 | TGTGCCAGCAGCTTAGATGGACGTTCCAATCAGCCCCAGCATTTT | CASSLDGRSNQPQHF
TRBJ1-1 | . | . | TRBV19 | TGTGCCAGTAGCGGGTTGGGCGGGGAAGGTGAAGCTTTCTTT | CASSGLGGEGEAFF
TRBJ2-1 | . | . | TRBV29-1 | TGCAGCGTTGATGCCCGGAGGAGGGAAAACAATGAGCAGTTCTTC | CSVDARRRENNEQFF
TRBJ2-2 | TRBD2 | . | TRBV2 | TGTGCCAGCAGTGAACTAGCGGCGAACACCGGGGAGCTGTTTTTT | CASSELAANTGELFF
TRBJ1-2 | . | once | TRBV29-1 | TGCAGCGTACGACAGGTGAGGGGCTACACCTTC | CSVRQVRGYTF
TRBJ1-2 | . | . | TRBV24-1 | TGTGCCACCAGTGAAAATCCAGCCGCTGGCTACACCTTC | CATSENPAAGYTF
TRBJ2-1 | . | . | TRBV27 | TGTGCCAGCAGCAATTTCCTAACGGGACTCGACAATGAGCAGTTCTTC | CASSNFLTGLDNEQFF
TRBJ2-2 | TRBD2 | . | TRBV19 | TGTGCCAGTCGACTAGCGGGAGGGAACACCGGGGAGCTGTTTTTT | CASRLAGGNTGELFF
TRBJ1-1 | . | . | TRBV5-4 | TGTGCCAGCAGCTTGGGTCAGAGGAACACTGAAGCTTTCTTT | CASSLGQRNTEAFF
TRBJ1-1 | . | . | TRBV19 | TGTGCCAGTAGTACCCCTGGGGCAGGGATAGTCACTGAAGCTTTCTTT | CASSTPGAGIVTEAFF
TRBJ2-7 | TRBD2 | . | TRBV28 | TGTGCCAGCAGATCCCCCTTTATCAGCGGGAGGAGTAGTGAGCAGTACTTC | CASRSPFISGRSSEQYF
TRBJ1-1 | . | . | TRBV5-4 | TGTGCCAGCAGGCCCCAGGTGGCGGGGACTGAAGCTTTCTTT | CASRPQVAGTEAFF
TRBJ1-1 | . | . | TRBV12-3/TRBV12-4 | TGTGCCAGCAGCTACGGCACTGAAGCTTTCTTT | CASSYGTEAFF
TRBJ1-5 | TRBD1 | . | TRBV28 | TGTGCCAGCAGCCCGGGACAGGGAGCGTGGCAGCCCCAGCATTTT | CASSPGQGAWQPQHF
TRBJ2-7 | TRBD1 | . | TRBV2 | TGTGCCAGCAGAAGGACAGGGGTCTCTGACGAGCAGTACTTC | CASRRTGVSDEQYF